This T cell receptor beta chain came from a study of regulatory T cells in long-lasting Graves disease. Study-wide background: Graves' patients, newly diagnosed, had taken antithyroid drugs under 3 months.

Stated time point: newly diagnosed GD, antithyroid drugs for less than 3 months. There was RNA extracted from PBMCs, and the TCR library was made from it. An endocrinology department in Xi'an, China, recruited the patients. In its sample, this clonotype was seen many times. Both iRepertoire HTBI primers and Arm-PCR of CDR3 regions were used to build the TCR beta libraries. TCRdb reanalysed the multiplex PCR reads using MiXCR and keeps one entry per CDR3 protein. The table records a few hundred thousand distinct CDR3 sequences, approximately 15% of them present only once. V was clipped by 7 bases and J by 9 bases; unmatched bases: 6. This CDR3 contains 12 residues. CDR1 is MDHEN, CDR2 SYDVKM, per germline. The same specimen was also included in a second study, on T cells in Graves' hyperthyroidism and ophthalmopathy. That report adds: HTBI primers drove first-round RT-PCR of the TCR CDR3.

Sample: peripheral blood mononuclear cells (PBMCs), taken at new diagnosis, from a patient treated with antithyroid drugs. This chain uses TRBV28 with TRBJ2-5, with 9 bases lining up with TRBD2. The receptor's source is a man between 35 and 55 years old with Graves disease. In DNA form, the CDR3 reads TGTGCCAGCACCACGCGGGGGGGATCCCAGTACTTC. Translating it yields CASTTRGGSQYF.